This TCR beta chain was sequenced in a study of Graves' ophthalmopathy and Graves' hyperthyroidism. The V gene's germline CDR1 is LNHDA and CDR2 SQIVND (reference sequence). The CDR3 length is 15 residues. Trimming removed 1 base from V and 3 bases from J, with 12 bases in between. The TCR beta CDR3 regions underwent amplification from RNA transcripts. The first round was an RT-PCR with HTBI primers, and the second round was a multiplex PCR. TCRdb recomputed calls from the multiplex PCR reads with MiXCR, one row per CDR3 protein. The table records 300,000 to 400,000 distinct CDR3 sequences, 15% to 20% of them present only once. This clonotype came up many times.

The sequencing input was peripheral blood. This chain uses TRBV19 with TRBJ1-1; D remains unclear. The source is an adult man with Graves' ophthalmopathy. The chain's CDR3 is CASSIGGEVDTEAFF. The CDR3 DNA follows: TGTGCCAGTAGTATAGGGGGAGAGGTGGACACTGAAGCTTTCTTT.